Shown below are 30 T cell receptor beta chains from a single sample sequenced in a study of beta chain features in type 1 diabetes (dated by TCRdb to 2017 to 2018). The library came from the immunoSEQ multiplex PCR assay. The entire amount of isolated RNA was reverse transcribed using the High Capacity cDNA Reverse Transcription Kit, so the sequenced TCRB transcripts were expressed ones. TCRdb provides this immuneACCESS table in a form limited to in-frame rearrangements. Some clones are lacking; in checked studies, under half of them reflect an unresolved V gene, and why the rest are absent is not known. In this sample the table shows almost 350,000 clones, around 7.6% of which occur a single time. The ten largest make up more than 0.4% of the sample. The specimen sequenced was central memory CD4+ T cells from blood. These receptors were collected from a woman under 30 in good health.

This clone was counted only a few times. The chain recombines TRBV6-1 with TRBJ2-4; maybe TRBD2 (6 bases). Germline assignment: CDR1 MNHNS and CDR2 SASEGT. The CDR3 covers 17 residues. Trimming removed 0 bases from V and 1 base from J, with 13 bases in between. The CDR3 sequence: CASSEAFGSRAKNIQYF. DNA for the CDR3: TGTGCCAGCAGTGAAGCATTCGGGAGTAGGGCCAAAAACATTCAGTACTTC.

In its sample, this clone was seen a few times. The rearrangement joins TRBV2 to TRBJ1-2, with a tentative D call TRBD1 (5 bases). Per germline, CDR1 SNHLY and CDR2 FYNNEI. The CDR3 is 12 residues long. Trimming stripped 7 bases from V and 0 bases from J, with 6 bases between. CDR3 protein: CASMTANYGYTF. CDR3 in DNA: TGTGCCAGCATGACAGCTAACTATGGCTACACCTTC.

This sequence joins TRBV28 and TRBJ2-3; D uncertain. Trimming cost V 6 bases and J 2 bases, with 15 bases left between them. This CDR3 contains 15 residues. Germline CDR1 reads MDHEN; CDR2 reads SYDVKM. The CDR3 DNA sequence: TGTGCCAGCAGCTCCCTCAAAGGGTTCACAGATACGCAGTATTTT. It specifies CASSSLKGFTDTQYF.

This chain connects TRBV7-8 to TRBJ2-1; no clear D. V lost 3 bases and J 7 bases, leaving 7 bases between the germline ends. CDR1 and CDR2 (germline): SGHVS, FQNEAQ. The CDR3 sequence is 12 residues long. The CDR3 coding sequence is TGTGCCAGCAGCTTGGTGCAGAATGAGCAGTTCTTC. Amino acids: CASSLVQNEQFF.

This chain joins TRBV4-3 and TRBJ2-3, with a tentative D call TRBD1 (5 bases). Germline-derived CDR1 and CDR2 are LGHNA and YSLEER. The CDR3 covers 17 residues. V lost 0 bases, J lost 0 bases, and 13 bases lay in between. The CDR3 loop reads CASSQDYPGASTDTQYF. The CDR3 DNA reads TGCGCCAGCAGCCAAGATTATCCTGGGGCAAGCACAGATACGCAGTATTTT.

V and J are TRBV5-6 and TRBJ2-1; 14 bases match TRBD2. With 3 bases clipped from V and 6 bases from J, the junction kept 5 bases outside the gene matches. Germline CDR1 SGHDT, CDR2 YYEEEE. The CDR3 has 16 amino acids. The CDR3 DNA is TGTGCCAGCAGCTCACTCGGGACTAGCGGGAGCAATGAGCAGTTCTTC. Encoded protein: CASSSLGTSGSNEQFF.

This clone came up many times. The V gene is TRBV29-1, the J gene TRBJ2-5, with D possibly called TRBD1 or TRBD2 (5 bases each). The CDR3 is 12 residues long. The V end lost 6 bases, the J end lost 8 bases, and 16 bases lay between the germline ends. The V gene's germline CDR1 is SQVTM and CDR2 ANQGSEA. The CDR3 DNA sequence: TGCAGCGTGAGGGACGGCCAAAGTACCCAGTACTTC. Translating it yields CSVRDGQSTQYF. Filled out from reference TRBV29-1 and TRBJ2-5, the complete variable domain reads SAVISQKPSRDICQRGTSLTIQCQVDSQVTMMFWYRQQPGQSLTLIATANQGSEATYESGFVIDKFPISRPNLTFSTLTVSNMSPEDSSIYLCSVRDGQSTQYFGPGTRLLVL.

This clone was counted between two and nine times. The same CDR3 is also encoded by other DNA sequences in this sample. CDR3 loop: CASSLGGYEQYF. CDR3 bases: TGCGCCAGCAGCTTGGGAGGCTACGAGCAGTACTTC. The genes are TRBV5-1 and TRBJ2-7; D not certain. Per the germline V gene, CDR1 is SGHRS and CDR2 is YFSETQ. V lost 0 bases to trimming and J lost 3 bases, with 4 bases between them. This CDR3 has 12 residues. Supplemented by reference TRBV5-1 and TRBJ2-7, the full variable domain reads KAGVTQTPRYLIKTRGQQVTLSCSPISGHRSVSWYQQTPGQGLQFLFEYFSETQRNKGNFPGRFSGRQFSNSRSEMNVSTLELGDSALYLCASSLGGYEQYFGPGTRLTVT.

This chain links TRBV19 with TRBJ2-3, with 9 bases aligning to TRBD2. Looked up from germline, CDR1 is LNHDA and CDR2 is SQIVND (reference sequence). The CDR3 has 15 residues. V lost 5 bases and J lost 1; bases outside the gene matches: 4. The CDR3 sequence is CASSLRLAGTDTQYF. Written as DNA, the CDR3 is TGTGCCAGTAGTCTTCGACTAGCGGGCACAGATACGCAGTATTTT.

Only a few counts were recorded for this clone. The V and J genes are TRBV7-3 and TRBJ2-1, with no clear D. Germline CDR1 and CDR2: SGHTA and FQGTGA. V lost 5 bases to trimming and J lost 6 bases, with 11 bases between them. This CDR3 has 13 residues. The DNA of the CDR3 is TGTGCCAGCAGCCCGTTAAAGGGCAATGAGCAGTTCTTC. Its translation is CASSPLKGNEQFF.

This chain joins TRBV12-5 and TRBJ2-3, with 9 bases matching TRBD2. CDR1 is LGHNT, CDR2 FRNRAP, per germline. This CDR3 has 15 residues. Trimming at V came to 3 bases and at J to 0 bases, leaving 1 base not matched to a gene. The CDR3, as DNA: TGTGCTAGTGGTTTTAGCGGGAGAAGCACAGATACGCAGTATTTT. Encoded protein: CASGFSGRSTDTQYF.

This clone was detected a few times. The chain is built from TRBV7-9 and TRBJ2-1, with 11 nucleotides matching TRBD2. CDR3 size: 18 residues. CDR1 and CDR2 (germline): SEHNR, FQNEAQ (reference sequence). The V segment lost 1 base and the J segment 4 bases; nucleotides outside the gene matches: 9. CDR3 nucleotide sequence: TGTGCCAGCAGCTTAGGGTCTACCGGGACTAGCGGATACAATGAGCAGTTCTTC. This sequence encodes CASSLGSTGTSGYNEQFF.

The sample holds a few counts of this clone. The chain recombines TRBV2 with TRBJ2-7, with D perhaps matching TRBD1 (5 bases). There are 14 residues in the CDR3. Germline assignment: CDR1 SNHLY and CDR2 FYNNEI. V gave up 6 bases and J gave up 7 bases, with 19 bases separating them. The DNA of the CDR3 is TGTGCCAGCAGGCAAGACAGAGTATTCTATGAGCAGTACTTC. It encodes CASRQDRVFYEQYF.

This clone turned up a few times. The chain joins TRBV20-1 to TRBJ2-1; unclear D gene. Germline loops: CDR1 DFQATT, CDR2 SNEGSKA (reference sequence). The length of the CDR3 is 11 residues. The V and J ends lost 2 bases and 8 bases respectively, with 7 bases between them. Here the CDR3 DNA reads TGCAGTGCTAGACTATTCCATGAGCAGTTCTTC. Translation gives CSARLFHEQFF.

The chain carries TRBV19 and TRBJ2-1; the D gene is possibly TRBD1 (5 bases). Per the germline V gene, CDR1 is LNHDA and CDR2 is SQIVND (reference sequence). The CDR3 has 15 amino acids. V was pared by 3 bases and J by 3 bases, with 12 bases between. The chain's CDR3 is CASSIDGQGYNEQFF. CDR3 nucleotide sequence: TGTGCCAGTAGTATCGACGGCCAGGGCTACAATGAGCAGTTCTTC.

The chain combines TRBV4-2 with TRBJ1-5; 7 bases fit TRBD1. The CDR3 runs to 16 residues. Trimming removed 1 base from V and 7 bases from J; junction bases left unmatched: 10. CDR1 and CDR2 from the germline V gene are LGHNA and YNFKEQ. The CDR3 is CASSQGAGQVQQPQHF. CDR3 DNA sequence: TGTGCCAGCAGCCAAGGAGCCGGACAGGTACAACAGCCCCAGCATTTT.

The chain recombines TRBV11-2 with TRBJ2-3; TRBD1 matches at 7 bases. CDR1 and CDR2 (germline): SGHAT, FQNNGV. V lost 5 bases and J lost 3; bases outside the gene matches: 17. The CDR3 extends over 18 amino acids. This CDR3 is CASSVRLPTGIRTDTQYF. CDR3 coding DNA: TGTGCCAGCAGCGTGAGGCTCCCGACAGGGATTAGGACAGATACGCAGTATTTT.

The V and J genes are TRBV9 and TRBJ2-2; 11 positions agree with TRBD2. The CDR3 runs to 17 residues. The V segment lost 4 bases and the J segment 5 bases; nucleotides outside the gene matches: 10. Per germline, CDR1 SGDLS and CDR2 YYNGEE. CDR3 amino acids: CASSLGLLAGATGELFF. The CDR3 DNA follows: TGTGCCAGCAGCTTGGGGTTACTAGCGGGAGCTACCGGGGAGCTGTTTTTT.

In its sample, this clone was seen many times. The chain carries TRBV28 and TRBJ2-7; D unclear. V lost 3 bases to trimming and J lost 1 base, with 13 bases between them. This CDR3 region has 15 residues. The germline V gene encodes CDR1 MDHEN and CDR2 SYDVKM. CDR3 DNA: TGTGCCAGCAGTTTTGGGTCAGCCTCTTCCTACGAGCAGTACTTC. Its translation: CASSFGSASSYEQYF. The complete variable domain, with remaining parts taken from reference TRBV28 and TRBJ2-7, reads DVKVTQSSRYLVKRTGEKVFLECVQDMDHENMFWYRQDPGLGLRLIYFSYDVKMKEKGDIPEGYSVSREKKERFSLILESASTNQTSMYLCASSFGSASSYEQYFGPGTRLTVT.

This clone was detected a few times. This rearrangement joins TRBV7-9 to TRBJ2-5, with D possibly being TRBD2 (5 bases). The CDR3 has 14 residues. The V and J ends lost 0 bases and 4 bases respectively, with 9 bases between them. The germline CDR1 and CDR2 sequences are SEHNR and FQNEAQ (reference sequence). The DNA for the CDR3 is TGTGCCAGCAGCTTAGCGCGGGCCCGAGAGACCCAGTACTTC. Its translation is CASSLARARETQYF.

This clone has a handful of counts. The genes are TRBV18 and TRBJ2-5, with D tentatively TRBD1 (6 bases). CDR1 and CDR2 from the germline V gene are KGHSH and LQKENI. This CDR3 is 15 amino acids long. Trimming shortened V by 6 bases and J by 4 bases, and 18 bases separated the two germline ends. CDR3 in amino acids: CASSLQSARGETQYF. CDR3 sequence (DNA): TGTGCCAGCTCCCTCCAGTCGGCCAGGGGAGAGACCCAGTACTTC. Supplemented by reference TRBV18 and TRBJ2-5, the full variable domain reads NAGVMQNPRHLVRRRGQEARLRCSPMKGHSHVYWYRQLPEEGLKFMVYLQKENIIDESGMPKERFSAEFPKEGPSILRIQQVVRGDSAAYFCASSLQSARGETQYFGPGTRLLVL.

This rearrangement joins TRBV25-1 to TRBJ2-7; D is uncertain. The CDR3 has 13 amino acids. V gave up 0 bases and J gave up 3 bases, with 6 bases separating them. The germline CDR1 and CDR2 sequences are MGHDK and SYGVNS. CDR3 nucleotide sequence: TGTGCCAGCAGTGAATACCACAGCTACGAGCAGTACTTC. This translates into CASSEYHSYEQYF.

In this sample, this clone turned up a few times. The rearrangement uses TRBV9 and TRBJ2-3; no firm D call. This CDR3 is built from 15 residues. Between the trimmed V and J ends, which lost 0 bases and 1 base, there was a span of 9 bases. Looked up from germline, CDR1 is SGDLS and CDR2 is YYNGEE. The CDR3 reads CASSVAAYRTDTQYF. DNA of the CDR3: TGTGCCAGCAGCGTAGCTGCCTACCGCACAGATACGCAGTATTTT.

This clone came up many times. The chain couples TRBV28 to TRBJ2-1; TRBD1 might be the D (5 bases). This CDR3 region has 14 residues. Germline loops: CDR1 MDHEN, CDR2 SYDVKM. The V and J ends lost 6 bases and 10 bases respectively, with 19 bases between them. CDR3 sequence reads: CASSSHGKGREQFF. The CDR3 coding sequence is TGTGCCAGCAGCTCTCATGGGAAGGGGCGGGAGCAGTTCTTC.

To note about this clone: This sample also contains other DNA sequences that code for the same CDR3. V and J are TRBV5-1 and TRBJ1-1; D is unclear. Germline V gene lookup returns CDR1 SGHRS and CDR2 YFSETQ. Trimming took 2 bases from V and 3 from J, leaving 11 bases between them. The CDR3 consists of 14 residues. The CDR3 is CASSLGSLDTEAFF. The CDR3 DNA reads as TGCGCCAGCAGCTTAGGGTCCCTGGACACTGAAGCTTTCTTT.

This clone was seen more than once but under ten times. The identical CDR3 is also encoded by other nucleotide sequences in the sample. The rearrangement uses TRBV19 and TRBJ1-5; 7 bases agree with TRBD1. This CDR3 spans 14 amino acids. V dropped 4 bases and J dropped 6; count of bases not matched to a gene: 6. Germline CDR1 is LNHDA and CDR2 is SQIVND (reference sequence). For the CDR3, the DNA is TGTGCCAGTAGTACCCACAGGGGCGGTCAGCCCCAGCATTTT. The encoded protein is CASSTHRGGQPQHF. The whole variable domain, remainder taken from reference TRBV19 and TRBJ1-5, is DGGITQSPKYLFRKEGQNVTLSCEQNLNHDAMYWYRQDPGQGLRLIYYSQIVNDFQKGDIAEGYSVSREKKESFPLTVTSAQKNPTAFYLCASSTHRGGQPQHFGDGTRLSIL.

The gene calls are TRBV15 and TRBJ1-3; 8 nucleotides match TRBD1. CDR3 length: 15 residues. J gave up 4 bases and V 3 bases, and 5 bases lay outside the gene matches. CDR1 is LNHNV, CDR2 YYDKDF, per germline (reference sequence). The CDR3 loop reads CATSRGQVNGNTIYF. DNA for the CDR3: TGTGCCACCAGCAGGGGACAGGTGAACGGAAACACCATATATTTT.

This clone was seen more than once but under ten times. The chain joins TRBV29-1 to TRBJ1-1; weak D call: TRBD1 (6 bases). The CDR3 covers 14 residues. Trimming removed 4 bases at V and 0 bases at J, with 12 bases between. CDR1 is SQVTM and CDR2 is ANQGSEA in the germline V gene. CDR3 protein: CSVAQDRLNTEAFF. CDR3 coding DNA: TGCAGCGTTGCTCAGGACAGATTGAACACTGAAGCTTTCTTT.

This clone has only a few counts. This chain connects TRBV11-2 to TRBJ2-1; 7 nucleotides agree with TRBD1. V lost 6 bases to trimming and J lost 9 bases; unmatched junction nucleotides: 20. Per germline, CDR1 SGHAT and CDR2 FQNNGV. The CDR3 spans 17 residues. The CDR3 region is CASSKGQTRQVGSEQFF. CDR3 coding DNA: TGTGCCAGCAGTAAGGGACAGACCAGGCAGGTGGGGAGTGAGCAGTTCTTC.

This clone was found a few times. The V call is TRBV5-1, the J call TRBJ2-5; D ambiguous. From germline, CDR1 is SGHRS and CDR2 YFSETQ. CDR3 length equals 15 residues. Trimming shortened V by 1 base and J by 0 bases, and 10 bases separated the two germline ends. The CDR3, as DNA: TGCGCCAGCAGCTTGACGCGAATAAACCAAGAGACCCAGTACTTC. Translating gives CASSLTRINQETQYF.